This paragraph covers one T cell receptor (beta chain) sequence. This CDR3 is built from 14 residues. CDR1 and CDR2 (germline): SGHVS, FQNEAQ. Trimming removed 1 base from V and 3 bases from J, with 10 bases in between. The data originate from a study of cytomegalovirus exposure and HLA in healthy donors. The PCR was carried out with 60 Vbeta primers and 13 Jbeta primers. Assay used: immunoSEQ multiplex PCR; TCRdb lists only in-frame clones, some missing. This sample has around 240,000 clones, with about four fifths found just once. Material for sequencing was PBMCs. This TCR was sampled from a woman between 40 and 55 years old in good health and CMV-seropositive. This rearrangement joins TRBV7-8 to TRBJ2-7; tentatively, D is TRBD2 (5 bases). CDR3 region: CASSLEVGGYEQYF. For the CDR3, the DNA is TGTGCCAGCAGCTTAGAGGTAGGAGGCTACGAGCAGTACTTC.